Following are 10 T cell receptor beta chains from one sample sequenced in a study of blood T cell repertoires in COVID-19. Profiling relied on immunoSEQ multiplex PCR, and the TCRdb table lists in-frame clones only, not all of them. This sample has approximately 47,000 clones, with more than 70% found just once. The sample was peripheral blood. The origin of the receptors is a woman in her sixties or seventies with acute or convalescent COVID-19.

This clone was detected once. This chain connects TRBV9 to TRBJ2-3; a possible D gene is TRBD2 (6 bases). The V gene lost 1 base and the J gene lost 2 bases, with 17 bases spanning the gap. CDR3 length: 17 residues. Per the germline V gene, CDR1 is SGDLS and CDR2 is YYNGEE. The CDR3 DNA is TGTGCCAGCAGCGTATTAGGTGGTGCGGGGCCCACAGATACGCAGTATTTT. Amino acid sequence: CASSVLGGAGPTDTQYF.

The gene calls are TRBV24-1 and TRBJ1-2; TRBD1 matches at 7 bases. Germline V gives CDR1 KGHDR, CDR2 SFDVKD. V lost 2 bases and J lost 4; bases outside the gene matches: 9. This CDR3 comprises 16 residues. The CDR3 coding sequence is TGTGCCACCAGTGATTCCCGACAGGGTCGCCTCTATGGCTACACCTTC. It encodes CATSDSRQGRLYGYTF.

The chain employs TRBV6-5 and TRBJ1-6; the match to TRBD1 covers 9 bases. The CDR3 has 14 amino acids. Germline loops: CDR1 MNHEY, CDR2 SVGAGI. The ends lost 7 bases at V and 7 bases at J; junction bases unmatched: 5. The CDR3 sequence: CASTRDRANSPLHF. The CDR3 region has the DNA TGTGCCAGCACCAGGGACAGGGCCAATTCACCCCTCCACTTT.

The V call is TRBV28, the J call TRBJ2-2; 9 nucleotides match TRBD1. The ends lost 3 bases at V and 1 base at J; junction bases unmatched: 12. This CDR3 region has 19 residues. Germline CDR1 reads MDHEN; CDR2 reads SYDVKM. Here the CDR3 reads CASSFRPNYRGLNTGELFF. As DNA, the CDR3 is TGTGCCAGCAGTTTTCGGCCGAACTACAGGGGGCTGAACACCGGGGAGCTGTTTTTT.

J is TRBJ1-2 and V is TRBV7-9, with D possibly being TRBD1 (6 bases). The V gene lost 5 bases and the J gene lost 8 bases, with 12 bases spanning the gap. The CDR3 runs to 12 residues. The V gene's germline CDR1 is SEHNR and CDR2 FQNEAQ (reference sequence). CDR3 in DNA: TGTGCCAGCAGCCAAGGGGGGGAAGGCTACACCTTC. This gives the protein CASSQGGEGYTF.

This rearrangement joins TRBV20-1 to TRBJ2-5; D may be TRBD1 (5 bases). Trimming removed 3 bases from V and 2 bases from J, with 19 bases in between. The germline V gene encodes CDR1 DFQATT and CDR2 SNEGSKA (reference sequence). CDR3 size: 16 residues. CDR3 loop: CSASGDRLSSQETQYF. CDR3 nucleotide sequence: TGCAGTGCTAGTGGCGACAGACTCTCCTCTCAAGAGACCCAGTACTTC.

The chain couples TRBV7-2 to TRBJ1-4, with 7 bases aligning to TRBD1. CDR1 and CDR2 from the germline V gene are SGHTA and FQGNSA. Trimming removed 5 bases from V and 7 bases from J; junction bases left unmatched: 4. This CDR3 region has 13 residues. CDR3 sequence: CASSENRGEKLFF. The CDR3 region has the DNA TGTGCCAGCAGCGAGAACAGGGGTGAAAAACTGTTTTTT.

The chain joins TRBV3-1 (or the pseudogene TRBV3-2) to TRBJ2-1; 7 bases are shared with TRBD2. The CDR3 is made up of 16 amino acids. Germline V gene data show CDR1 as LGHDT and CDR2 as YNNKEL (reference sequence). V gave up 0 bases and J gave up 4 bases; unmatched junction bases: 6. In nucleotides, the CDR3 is TGTGCCAGCAGCCAAGATCCTGGCGGGGGTTACAATGAGCAGTTCTTC. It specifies CASSQDPGGGYNEQFF.

The CDR3 is CASSLGGLGFRPQHF. In nucleotides, the CDR3 is TGTGCCAGCAGCTTAGGAGGGTTGGGCTTTCGGCCCCAGCATTTT. This chain uses TRBV7-2 with TRBJ1-5; D ambiguous. Deletions cut 1 base from V and 9 bases from J, with 16 bases between. The CDR3 is made up of 15 amino acids. Germline V gives CDR1 SGHTA, CDR2 FQGNSA.

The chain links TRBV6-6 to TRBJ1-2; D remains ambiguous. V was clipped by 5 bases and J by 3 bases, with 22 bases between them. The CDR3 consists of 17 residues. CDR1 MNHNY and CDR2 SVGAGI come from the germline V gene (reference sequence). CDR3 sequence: CASSPDTLGWNYYGYTF. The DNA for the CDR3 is TGTGCCAGCAGTCCCGACACCCTTGGATGGAACTACTATGGCTACACCTTC.